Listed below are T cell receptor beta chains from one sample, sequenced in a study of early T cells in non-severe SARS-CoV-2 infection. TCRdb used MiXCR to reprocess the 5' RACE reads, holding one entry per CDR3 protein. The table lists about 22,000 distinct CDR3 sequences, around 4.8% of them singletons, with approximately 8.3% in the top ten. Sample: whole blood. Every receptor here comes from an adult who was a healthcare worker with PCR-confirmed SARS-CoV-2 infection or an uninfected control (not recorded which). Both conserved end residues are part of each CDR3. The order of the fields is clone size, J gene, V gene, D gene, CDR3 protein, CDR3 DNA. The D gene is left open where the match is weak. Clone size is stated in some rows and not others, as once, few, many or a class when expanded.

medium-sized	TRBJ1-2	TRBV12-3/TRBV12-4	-	CASSFGGYGYTF	TGTGCCAGCAGTTTCGGGGGATACGGCTACACCTTC
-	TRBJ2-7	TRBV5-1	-	CASNDGAGTYEQYF	TGCGCCAGCAACGATGGGGCAGGAACCTACGAGCAGTACTTC
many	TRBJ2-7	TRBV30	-	CAWSVATEQYF	TGTGCCTGGAGTGTAGCGACCGAGCAGTACTTC
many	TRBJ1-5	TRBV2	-	CASTEDRGYQPQHF	TGTGCCAGCACTGAGGACCGCGGGTATCAGCCCCAGCATTTT
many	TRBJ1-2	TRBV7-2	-	CASSSGSGYGYTF	TGTGCCAGCAGCTCAGGGTCTGGCTATGGCTACACCTTC
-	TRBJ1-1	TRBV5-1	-	CASSLRPNTEAFF	TGCGCCAGCAGCCTTCGTCCGAACACTGAAGCTTTCTTT
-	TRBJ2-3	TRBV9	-	CASSVSATSTDTQYF	TGTGCCAGCAGCGTGTCCGCAACTAGCACAGATACGCAGTATTTT
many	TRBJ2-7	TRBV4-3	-	CASSQRQGIYEQYF	TGCGCCAGCAGCCAAAGGCAGGGAATCTACGAGCAGTACTTC
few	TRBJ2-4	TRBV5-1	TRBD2	CASSPGTSSLKNIQYF	TGCGCCAGCAGCCCGGGGACTAGCTCTCTCAAAAACATTCAGTACTTC
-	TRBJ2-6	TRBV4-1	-	CASSQGEYSGANVLTF	TGCGCCAGCAGCCAAGGAGAGTACTCCGGGGCCAACGTCCTGACTTTC
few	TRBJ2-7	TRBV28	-	CASSLHGSYEQYF	TGTGCCAGCAGTTTGCATGGTTCCTACGAGCAGTACTTC
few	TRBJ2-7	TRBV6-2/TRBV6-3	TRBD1	CAAKTGSSYEQYF	TGTGCCGCGAAGACAGGGAGCTCCTACGAGCAGTACTTC
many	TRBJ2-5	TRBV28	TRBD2	CASSLTSGPMQETQYF	TGTGCCAGCAGCCTGACTAGCGGGCCGATGCAAGAGACCCAGTACTTC
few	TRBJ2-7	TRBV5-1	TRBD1	CASSFDRDLSSYEQYF	TGCGCCAGCAGCTTCGACAGGGATTTGAGCTCCTACGAGCAGTACTTC
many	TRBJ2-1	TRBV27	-	CASSLGQGGYNEQFF	TGTGCCAGCAGTTTAGGGCAAGGGGGCTACAATGAGCAGTTCTTC
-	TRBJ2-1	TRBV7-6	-	CASSLRMRVDEQFF	TGTGCCAGCAGCTTACGGATGAGGGTAGATGAGCAGTTCTTC
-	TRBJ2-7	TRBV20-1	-	CSAEPRDGSDEQYF	TGCAGTGCTGAGCCGCGAGACGGGAGCGACGAGCAGTACTTC
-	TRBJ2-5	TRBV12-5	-	CASGPSGSETQYF	TGTGCTAGTGGCCCCTCTGGATCGGAGACCCAGTACTTC
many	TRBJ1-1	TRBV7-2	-	CASKGRMNTEAFF	TGTGCCAGTAAGGGAAGAATGAACACTGAAGCTTTCTTT
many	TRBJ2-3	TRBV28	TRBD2	CASSSLAGYTQYF	TGTGCCAGCAGTTCGTTAGCGGGGTATACGCAGTATTTT
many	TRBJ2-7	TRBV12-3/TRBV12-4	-	CASSIGPFSYEQYF	TGTGCCAGCAGTATTGGGCCATTCTCCTACGAGCAGTACTTC
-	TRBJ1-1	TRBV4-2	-	CASSQDRSVYTEAFF	TGTGCCAGCAGCCAAGATCGGTCGGTTTACACTGAAGCTTTCTTT
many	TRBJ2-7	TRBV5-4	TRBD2	CASSLAEAGGYEQYF	TGTGCCAGCAGCTTGGCCGAGGCGGGGGGTTACGAGCAGTACTTC
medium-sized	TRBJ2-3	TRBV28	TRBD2	CASSPHGGGRADGGATDTQYF	TGTGCCAGCAGTCCCCACGGGGGGGGCAGGGCGGACGGGGGGGCCACAGATACGCAGTATTTT
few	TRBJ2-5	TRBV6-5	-	CASSSAPGETQYF	TGTGCCAGCAGCTCCGCCCCAGGGGAGACCCAGTACTTC
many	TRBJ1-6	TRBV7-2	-	CASSLRPDGSPLHF	TGTGCCAGCAGCTTACGACCGGACGGATCACCCCTCCACTTT
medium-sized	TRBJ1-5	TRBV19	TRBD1	CASSRQGQPQHF	TGTGCCAGTAGTAGACAGGGCCAGCCCCAGCATTTT
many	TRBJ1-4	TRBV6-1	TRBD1	CASSEVGRGPANEKLFF	TGTGCCAGCAGTGAAGTTGGCAGGGGGCCGGCTAATGAAAAACTGTTTTTT
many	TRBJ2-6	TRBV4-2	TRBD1	CASSQGGTGPSGANVLTF	TGTGCCAGCAGCCAAGGGGGGACAGGTCCCTCCGGGGCCAACGTCCTGACTTTC
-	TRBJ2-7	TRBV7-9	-	CASRQDSTYEQYF	TGTGCCAGCAGACAGGACAGCACCTACGAGCAGTACTTC
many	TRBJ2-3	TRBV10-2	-	CASSYTSSTDTQYF	TGCGCCAGCAGCTATACTAGCAGCACAGATACGCAGTATTTT
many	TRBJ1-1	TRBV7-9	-	CASSLMMEGSGAFF	TGTGCCAGCAGCTTAATGATGGAGGGATCTGGGGCTTTCTTT
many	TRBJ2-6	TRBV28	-	CASSFPRSGANVLTF	TGTGCCAGCAGTTTTCCCCGATCTGGGGCCAACGTCCTGACTTTC
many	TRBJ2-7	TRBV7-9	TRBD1	CASSLGDRVNEQYF	TGTGCCAGCAGCTTAGGGGACAGGGTGAACGAGCAGTACTTC
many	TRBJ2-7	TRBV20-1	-	CSALVGEKGSIYEQYF	TGCAGTGCTCTCGTAGGGGAAAAGGGGTCCATCTACGAGCAGTACTTC
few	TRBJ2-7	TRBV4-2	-	CASSQDYYQEEWGQYF	TGTGCCAGCAGCCAAGATTACTACCAGGAGGAATGGGGGCAGTACTTC